Presented here are 30 T cell receptor beta chains from one specimen sequenced in a study of regulatory T cells in long-lasting Graves disease. Arm-PCR of CDR3 regions and iRepertoire HTBI primers were the basis on which TCR beta libraries were built. TCRdb processed the multiplex PCR reads anew with MiXCR; each CDR3 protein has one entry. The table has about 210,000 distinct CDR3 sequences, around 20% seen once; the top ten hold over 9.5%. The time point is: newly diagnosed GD, antithyroid drugs for less than 3 months. RNA extracted from PBMCs served as the sequencing template. These data were likewise used in another study, on T cells in Graves' hyperthyroidism and ophthalmopathy.

This material consisted of peripheral blood mononuclear cells (PBMCs), taken at new diagnosis, from a patient treated with antithyroid drugs. These receptors all come from a woman in her 30s with Graves disease.

V and J are TRBV28 and TRBJ2-5; 12 bases are a match to TRBD1. V lost 8 bases to trimming and J lost 5 bases; unmatched junction nucleotides: 12. CDR1 is MDHEN, CDR2 SYDVKM, per germline. The CDR3 totals 16 residues. For the CDR3, the DNA is TGTGCCAGCCTCCATTCCGGGACAGGGGGCGAGGAGACCCAGTACTTC. Translated, it gives CASLHSGTGGEETQYF. The full variable domain, in which reference TRBV28 and TRBJ2-5 provide the parts outside the CDR3, is DVKVTQSSRYLVKRTGEKVFLECVQDMDHENMFWYRQDPGLGLRLIYFSYDVKMKEKGDIPEGYSVSREKKERFSLILESASTNQTSMYLCASLHSGTGGEETQYFGPGTRLLVL.

This chain uses TRBV10-3 with TRBJ1-6, with 8 nucleotides matching TRBD1. The V gene end was trimmed by 0 bases and the J gene end by 7 bases; junction bases not matched to a gene: 11. This CDR3 contains 18 residues. The germline gives CDR1 ENHRY, CDR2 SYGVKD. The DNA of the CDR3 is TGTGCCATCAGTGAGTCGATTGGACAGGGCCGTCGGAATTCACCCCTCCACTTT. It is translated as CAISESIGQGRRNSPLHF.

In its sample, this clonotype was seen many times. The J gene is TRBJ1-2, the V gene TRBV28; a weak D match, TRBD1 (6 bases). Germline CDR1 and CDR2: MDHEN and SYDVKM. The V end was cut by 7 bases, the J end by 5 bases, with 20 bases between. The CDR3 has 15 amino acids. CDR3 DNA sequence: TGTGCCAGCACCGTGGGGGGCAGCGCTATTTATGGCTACACCTTC. It yields the protein CASTVGGSAIYGYTF.

J is TRBJ1-3 and V is TRBV6-1, with D perhaps TRBD1 (6 bases). The germline V and J ends were trimmed by 6 bases and 4 bases, with 16 bases remaining between them. The CDR3 has 15 residues. Per the germline V gene, CDR1 is MNHNS and CDR2 is SASEGT. CDR3 nucleotides: TGTGCCAGCAGCCGGGGGGGGGGGCGAGGAAACACCATATATTTT. It specifies CASSRGGGRGNTIYF.

This clonotype was observed many times. The CDR3 DNA is TGTGCCAGCACGGGACAGGGGTATGAAAAACTGTTTTTT. Its translation: CASTGQGYEKLFF. The V gene is TRBV2, the J gene TRBJ1-4; 10 bases line up with TRBD1. J was trimmed by 6 bases and V by 7 bases; bases with no gene match: 2. CDR1 SNHLY and CDR2 FYNNEI come from the germline V gene. The CDR3 runs 13 residues.

The CDR3 region is CASSEVYREGNQPQHF. DNA for the CDR3: TGTGCCAGCAGTGAAGTGTACAGGGAAGGTAATCAGCCCCAGCATTTT. The chain employs TRBV2 and TRBJ1-5; tentative D call: TRBD1 (6 bases). Germline V gives CDR1 SNHLY, CDR2 FYNNEI. The CDR3 runs to 16 residues. V lost 1 base to trimming and J lost 4 bases, with 14 bases between them.

This clonotype has only a few counts. The chain couples TRBV24-1 to TRBJ1-5; possible D gene TRBD1, 5 bases. The V end lost 0 bases, the J end lost 3 bases, and 11 bases lay between the germline ends. Germline V lookup: CDR1 KGHDR, CDR2 SFDVKD. The CDR3 totals 16 residues. Here the CDR3 DNA reads TGTGCCACCAGTGATTTGGAGGGACCGCTCAATCAGCCCCAGCATTTT. Translating gives CATSDLEGPLNQPQHF.

Points on this clonotype: Given a far larger clone just one base away, this is likely a sequencing read error. This chain joins TRBV6-1 and TRBJ1-6; D is ambiguous. The ends were cut back, 8 bases at V and 11 bases at J, with 13 bases in the middle. CDR3 length: 12 amino acids. Germline V lookup: CDR1 MNHNS, CDR2 SASEGT. This chain's CDR3 is CASGLGRAPLHF. As DNA, the CDR3 is TGTGCCAGCGGTCTCGGAAGGGCACCCCTCCACTTT.

This clonotype was seen many times. This chain links TRBV5-4 with TRBJ2-3, with unresolved D. The germline V gene has CDR1 SGHNT and CDR2 YYREEE (reference sequence). CDR3 length equals 12 residues. V dropped 2 bases and J dropped 4 bases, with 5 bases sitting between them. The CDR3 nucleotides read TGTGCCAGCAGCTTTGTACCAGATACGCAGTATTTT. Translation gives CASSFVPDTQYF.

This clonotype was counted only a few times. The V call is TRBV19, the J call TRBJ1-1; the D is unclear. The germline V and J ends were trimmed by 9 bases and 4 bases, with 15 bases remaining between them. The CDR3 length is 13 residues. Germline V gives CDR1 LNHDA, CDR2 SQIVND (reference sequence). The CDR3 spells CASQPSRGTEAFF. The CDR3 DNA follows: TGTGCCAGCCAACCCTCCCGGGGCACTGAAGCTTTCTTT.

The V and J genes are TRBV12-3 or TRBV12-4 and TRBJ1-4; D remains unclear. The germline V and J ends were trimmed by 3 bases and 7 bases, with 15 bases remaining between them. The CDR3 length is 15 residues. This chain's CDR3 is CASSFRSNKIEKLFF. The CDR3 DNA follows: TGTGCCAGCAGTTTTCGATCCAATAAGATTGAAAAACTGTTTTTT.

The sample holds many counts of this clonotype. The chain employs TRBV5-1 and TRBJ2-5; D remains unclear. The CDR3 is made up of 13 amino acids. Germline lookup yields CDR1 SGHRS and CDR2 YFSETQ. V was cut by 1 base and J by 1 base, with 5 bases left in between. The CDR3 is CASSLILQETQYF. CDR3 in DNA: TGCGCCAGCAGCTTGATACTCCAAGAGACCCAGTACTTC.

The table lists this clonotype with many counts. J is TRBJ2-1 and V is TRBV20-1; no reliable D call. Per germline, CDR1 DFQATT and CDR2 SNEGSKA (reference sequence). This CDR3 is built from 14 residues. Trimming shortened V by 4 bases and J by 2 bases, and 12 bases separated the two germline ends. The CDR3 reads CSAISGETYNEQFF. DNA for the CDR3: TGCAGTGCTATTTCAGGTGAAACCTACAATGAGCAGTTCTTC.

This clonotype occurred many times. This chain joins TRBV20-1 and TRBJ2-7; a possible D gene is TRBD1 (6 bases). The CDR3 runs to 15 residues. CDR1 is DFQATT, CDR2 SNEGSKA, per germline (reference sequence). V lost 2 bases and J lost 2, with 16 bases in between. As DNA, the CDR3 is TGCAGTGCTAGACTACAGGGACACTCAGCCTACGAGCAGTACTTC. Translating it yields CSARLQGHSAYEQYF.

The chain has TRBV5-1 and TRBJ2-3; TRBD2 is a possible D gene (6 bases). Germline values: CDR1 SGHRS, CDR2 YFSETQ. V was clipped by 2 bases and J by 0 bases, with 13 bases between them. The CDR3 has 16 residues. The CDR3 bases are TGCGCCAGCAGCTTAGGGACTTTCTCTAGCACAGATACGCAGTATTTT. It is translated as CASSLGTFSSTDTQYF.

This clonotype was observed once. A much bigger clone sits one base away, suggesting this may be a read error. This rearrangement joins TRBV7-2 to TRBJ1-5, with 7 bases that match TRBD1. Germline trimming cut 3 bases from V and 6 bases from J; bases unmatched to any gene: 8. The CDR3 has 15 amino acids. Germline CDR1 SGHTA, CDR2 FQGNSA. The CDR3 DNA is TGTGCCAGCAGCTTTGAGCAGGGGGTTCGTCAGCCCCAGCATTTT. Amino acid sequence: CASSFEQGVRQPQHF. The full variable domain, rest sourced from reference TRBV7-2 and TRBJ1-5, is GAGVSQSPSNKVTEKGKDVELRCDPISGHTALYWYRQSLGQGLEFLIYFQGNSAPDKSGLPSDRFSAERTGGSVSTLTIQRTQQEDSAVYLCASSFEQGVRQPQHFGDGTRLSIL.

This clonotype has more than one count but fewer than ten. The genes are TRBV20-1 and TRBJ2-1; 12 bases fit TRBD2. The V gene end was trimmed by 3 bases and the J gene end by 6 bases; junction bases not matched to a gene: 3. Germline V gives CDR1 DFQATT, CDR2 SNEGSKA (reference sequence). The CDR3 sequence is 14 residues long. CDR3 sequence: CSARGLAGFNEQFF. DNA of the CDR3: TGCAGTGCTAGGGGACTAGCGGGTTTCAATGAGCAGTTCTTC.

This clonotype was counted ten times or more. The V call is TRBV28, the J call TRBJ1-5; D is possibly TRBD1 (5 bases). The CDR3 contains 15 residues. The ends were cut back, 5 bases at V and 5 bases at J, with 16 bases in the middle. The germline gives CDR1 MDHEN, CDR2 SYDVKM. The CDR3 loop reads CASSTNTGVYQPQHF. In DNA form, the CDR3 reads TGTGCCAGCAGTACCAACACAGGTGTATATCAGCCCCAGCATTTT.

This clonotype was counted at least ten times. V usage is TRBV28 and J usage is TRBJ2-7, with a tentative D call TRBD1 (5 bases). V lost 7 bases, J lost 0 bases, and 10 bases lay in between. The CDR3 contains 13 residues. CDR1 and CDR2 from the germline V gene are MDHEN and SYDVKM. The CDR3 bases are TGTGCCAGCACCCTGGGGCTCTCCTACGAGCAGTACTTC. It specifies CASTLGLSYEQYF.

This sequence joins TRBV5-1 and TRBJ2-3; the match to TRBD2 covers 10 bases. This CDR3 has 18 amino acids. Germline V gene sequence: CDR1 SGHRS, CDR2 YFSETQ. Unmatched junction bases numbered 12, after V lost 2 bases and J lost 3 bases. CDR3 region: CASSFFLSGRALTDTQYF. As DNA, the CDR3 is TGCGCCAGCAGCTTTTTTCTGAGCGGGAGGGCCCTGACAGATACGCAGTATTTT.

This clonotype was recorded at least ten times. V and J are TRBV6-1 and TRBJ1-2, with TRBD1 identical over 7 bases. Germline CDR1 and CDR2: MNHNS and SASEGT. CDR3 length: 14 residues. The trim removed 6 bases at V and 4 bases at J, leaving 8 bases unmatched. The CDR3 DNA sequence: TGTGCCAGCAGGCGCCGGGACAGCTTCTATGGCTACACCTTC. Amino acids: CASRRRDSFYGYTF.

This clonotype was picked up many times. The rearrangement links TRBV15 to TRBJ2-3; 10 positions match TRBD2. The CDR3 length is 14 residues. J lost 11 bases, V lost 11 bases, and 16 bases had no gene match. Per germline, CDR1 LNHNV and CDR2 YYDKDF (reference sequence). The CDR3 coding sequence is TGTGCCGCTCGGGCGGCTAGCGGGGGCCGGGTGCAGTATTTT. This gives the protein CAARAASGGRVQYF.

About this clonotype itself: A read error may be the cause here, since a much bigger clone is one base away. The CDR3 protein is CANSQDPGASGEKLFF. CDR3 nucleotides: TGTGCCAACAGCCAAGATCCGGGGGCCTCGGGTGAAAAACTGTTTTTT. The genes are TRBV3-1 and TRBJ1-4, with D possibly TRBD1 on 6 matching bases. Germline CDR1 LGHDT, CDR2 YNNKEL (reference sequence). This CDR3 is built from 16 residues.

To note about this clonotype: This clone may be a read error of a much larger clone one base away. CDR3 region: CASGEGPSGANVLTF. DNA of the CDR3: TGTGCCAGCGGTGAAGGACCCTCTGGGGCCAACGTCCTGACTTTC. This sequence joins TRBV2 and TRBJ2-6; D is unclear. The CDR3 is made up of 15 amino acids. The germline gives CDR1 SNHLY, CDR2 FYNNEI.

Concerning this clonotype: The CDR3 carries no conserved terminal phenylalanine or tryptophan, so it likely arises from a read error. The chain is built from TRBV12-3 or TRBV12-4 and TRBJ1-2; TRBD1 might be the D (5 bases). The CDR3 is 14 residues long. The V end was cut by 6 bases, the J end by 6 bases, with 17 bases between. CDR3 sequence: CASSSCTGPDGYTV. The DNA of the CDR3 is TGTGCCAGCAGCTCGTGCACAGGACCAGATGGCTACACCGTC.

This clonotype was recorded many times. The chain uses TRBV28 and TRBJ2-1; D ambiguous. V was pared by 6 bases and J by 1 base, with 16 bases between. Germline V lookup: CDR1 MDHEN, CDR2 SYDVKM. This CDR3 spans 16 amino acids. This chain's CDR3 is CASRDPVGQSYNEQFF. CDR3 coding DNA: TGTGCCAGCAGGGACCCCGTGGGCCAATCCTACAATGAGCAGTTCTTC.

There are many counts of this clonotype. For the CDR3, the DNA is TGTGCCAGCAAAACGGGGTACCCCACAGATACGCAGTATTTT. Encoded protein: CASKTGYPTDTQYF. This chain connects TRBV12-3 or TRBV12-4 to TRBJ2-3; D is perhaps TRBD2 (5 bases). V dropped 7 bases and J dropped 2 bases, with 13 bases sitting between them. The CDR3 has 14 amino acids.

This clonotype has ten or more counts. This chain links TRBV28 with TRBJ2-5; 7 bases align to TRBD2. The CDR3 runs 16 residues. V shed 1 base, J shed 7 bases, and the junction held 12 bases outside the gene matches. CDR1 and CDR2 (germline): MDHEN, SYDVKM. This CDR3 reads CASSLSPSGSFPTQYF. The CDR3 DNA reads TGTGCCAGCAGTTTATCCCCTAGCGGAAGTTTCCCGACCCAGTACTTC.

This clonotype has at least ten counts. V gene TRBV2 combines with J gene TRBJ1-4; D uncertain. Germline V gene lookup returns CDR1 SNHLY and CDR2 FYNNEI. The CDR3 has 12 amino acids. With 6 bases removed from V and 8 bases from J, the gap between germline ends came to 10 bases. For the CDR3, the DNA is TGTGCCAGCAGCAGAGCGAAAGAAAAACTGTTTTTT. Protein: CASSRAKEKLFF.

The genes are TRBV19 and TRBJ1-3; D call uncertain. Germline V CDR1 and CDR2: LNHDA, SQIVND (reference sequence). CDR3 size: 15 residues. V was cut by 5 bases and J by 1 base, with 12 bases left in between. The chain's CDR3 is CASSLSSGSGNTIYF. CDR3 nucleotide sequence: TGTGCCAGTAGTTTGTCATCCGGATCTGGAAACACCATATATTTT.